Following are 18 T cell receptor beta chains from one sample sequenced in a study of identical twins. TCRdb re-analysed the 5' RACE reads in MiXCR, keeping a single row per CDR3 protein. The top ten hold 0.25% to 0.3% of the sample, which has about 1.7 million distinct CDR3 sequences, around 29% seen once. The sample was cord blood. These receptors originate from a newborn girl in good health.

This clonotype was detected once. It may be a read error: a sequence one base away is much more abundant. The J gene is TRBJ2-1, the V gene TRBV3-1, with D unclear. Germline CDR1 and CDR2: LGHDT and YNNKEL (reference sequence). The CDR3 is 16 residues long. CDR3: CASSQVRRKPGNERFF. The CDR3 DNA reads TGTGCCAGCAGCCAAGTCCGTCGGAAGCCCGGTAATGAGCGGTTCTTC.

The rearrangement uses TRBV9 and TRBJ2-1; TRBD1 matches 8 bases. The junction had 14 bases not matched to a gene; V was cut back by 6 bases and J by 6 bases. Germline-derived CDR1 and CDR2 are SGDLS and YYNGEE. This CDR3 has 16 amino acids. CDR3 nucleotide sequence: TGTGCCAGCACCTTCGAGACAGGGGAATTGGGCAATGAGCAGTTCTTC. It is translated as CASTFETGELGNEQFF.

The sample holds a few counts of this clonotype. V usage is TRBV6-6 and J usage is TRBJ1-4; 8 bases are shared with TRBD1. This CDR3 is built from 14 residues. Germline lookup yields CDR1 MNHNY and CDR2 SVGAGI (reference sequence). J lost 7 bases, V lost 5 bases, and 6 bases had no gene match. CDR3 amino acids: CASSLRQGFEKLFF. CDR3 sequence (DNA): TGTGCCAGCAGTCTCCGACAGGGGTTTGAAAAACTGTTTTTT.

This clonotype was observed a few times. The rearrangement joins TRBV20-1 to TRBJ1-5, with TRBD1 identical over 7 bases. V was clipped by 1 base and J by 0 bases; unmatched bases: 6. This CDR3 has 16 residues. In germline, CDR1 is DFQATT, CDR2 SNEGSKA (reference sequence). Here the CDR3 reads CSARGGTAYSNQPQHF. DNA of the CDR3: TGCAGTGCTAGAGGAGGGACAGCCTATAGCAATCAGCCCCAGCATTTT.

This clonotype was found many times. The junction and the germline gene differ at one end; a read error may be behind it. J is TRBJ1-2 and V is TRBV5-1; 8 bases are shared with TRBD1. Germline-derived CDR1 and CDR2 are SGHRS and YFSETQ. This CDR3 has 11 amino acids. DNA for the CDR3: TGTGCCAGCACAGGGGGCTATGGCTACACCTTC. This encodes CASTGGYGYTF.

The rearrangement links TRBV24-1 to TRBJ2-2; 8 positions match TRBD2. The CDR3 is 19 amino acids. J was trimmed by 4 bases and V by 1 base; bases with no gene match: 13. From germline, CDR1 is KGHDR and CDR2 SFDVKD. DNA of the CDR3: TGTGCCACCAGTGATTTTGGTTCCGGACTAGCAGATATCACCGGGGAGCTGTTTTTT. Its translation is CATSDFGSGLADITGELFF.

The genes are TRBV27 and TRBJ1-2, with D uncertain. V was cut by 4 bases and J by 1 base, with 10 bases left in between. CDR3 length: 14 residues. The germline V gene has CDR1 MNHEY and CDR2 SMNVEV (reference sequence). The CDR3, as DNA: TGTGCCAGCAGTTCCCTTGGTGGTAACTATGGCTACACCTTC. Encoded protein: CASSSLGGNYGYTF.

This clonotype was detected only a few times. The J gene is TRBJ1-2, the V gene TRBV12-3 or TRBV12-4; 11 bases are a match to TRBD1. V was clipped by 6 bases and J by 4 bases; unmatched bases: 10. The CDR3 runs 16 residues. The DNA of the CDR3 is TGTGCCAGCAGCGGATTGGGACAGGGGGACAGCTATGGCTACACCTTC. Translation gives CASSGLGQGDSYGYTF.

The rearrangement joins TRBV18 to TRBJ2-1; D gene uncertain. The CDR3 loop spans 16 amino acids. Deletions cut 2 bases from V and 0 bases from J, with 11 bases between. The V gene's germline CDR1 is KGHSH and CDR2 LQKENI. CDR3 protein: CASSPWSLSSYNEQFF. The CDR3, as DNA: TGTGCCAGCTCACCATGGAGCCTGAGCTCCTACAATGAGCAGTTCTTC.

A few counts support this clonotype. An end of the junction does not agree with germline; a read error may underlie this. The chain joins TRBV5-5 to TRBJ2-3; 7 bases match TRBD2. This CDR3 region has 17 residues. Per germline, CDR1 SGHKS and CDR2 YYEKEE (reference sequence). Written as DNA, the CDR3 is TGTGCCAGCAGCTTGGTTCCTAGCGGATTTAGCACAGATACGCGGTATTTT. Protein sequence: CASSLVPSGFSTDTRYF.

In this sample, this clonotype turned up a few times. The chain couples TRBV12-3 or TRBV12-4 to TRBJ1-2; D is ambiguous. This CDR3 has 14 amino acids. The V end was cut by 3 bases, the J end by 4 bases, with 12 bases between. CDR3 sequence: CASSFSNRPYGYTF. The CDR3 bases are TGTGCCAGCAGTTTTTCGAACAGACCCTATGGCTACACCTTC.

The chain employs TRBV20-1 and TRBJ1-1, with 7 positions matching TRBD1. CDR3 size: 13 residues. The germline CDR1 and CDR2 sequences are DFQATT and SNEGSKA (reference sequence). Unmatched junction bases numbered 4, after V lost 6 bases and J lost 0 bases. CDR3 loop: CSAETGLNTEAFF. CDR3 bases: TGCAGTGCGGAGACAGGGTTGAACACTGAAGCTTTCTTT.

The chain is built from TRBV20-1 and TRBJ2-2, with 9 bases identical to TRBD1. Germline CDR1 is DFQATT and CDR2 is SNEGSKA (reference sequence). This CDR3 spans 14 amino acids. V dropped 3 bases and J dropped 7; count of bases not matched to a gene: 6. DNA for the CDR3: TGCAGTGCTAGGCGGGACAGGGTGCACGGGGAGCTGTTTTTT. Its protein product is CSARRDRVHGELFF.

This clonotype was counted only a few times. The chain recombines TRBV6-1 with TRBJ2-3; 15 positions match TRBD2. Germline V gene data show CDR1 as MNHNS and CDR2 as SASEGT. This CDR3 contains 19 residues. After removal of 1 base from V and 0 bases from J, the junction contained 5 bases not matched to a gene. The DNA for the CDR3 is TGTGCCAGCAGTGAAGTGCGGACTAGCGGGAGGGCCAGCACAGATACGCAGTATTTT. This sequence encodes CASSEVRTSGRASTDTQYF.

The chain employs TRBV6-5 and TRBJ2-7; 7 nucleotides agree with TRBD1. Unmatched junction bases numbered 9, after V lost 2 bases and J lost 5 bases. The germline gives CDR1 MNHEY, CDR2 SVGAGI. The CDR3 sequence is 15 residues long. The CDR3 DNA sequence: TGTGCCAGCAGTTACAGGGGCGACAGGGTAAACGAGCAGTACTTC. This sequence encodes CASSYRGDRVNEQYF.

The chain joins TRBV6-5 to TRBJ2-1; 10 positions match TRBD1. The CDR3 extends over 16 amino acids. Germline CDR1 is MNHEY and CDR2 is SVGAGI. The junction had 14 bases not matched to a gene; V was cut back by 2 bases and J by 13 bases. The CDR3 reads CASSYDDRGQQETQFF. CDR3 sequence (DNA): TGTGCCAGCAGTTACGATGACAGGGGGCAGCAAGAGACCCAGTTCTTC.

This clonotype was observed once. The chain has TRBV9 and TRBJ1-2; D unresolved. CDR1 SGDLS and CDR2 YYNGEE come from the germline V gene. V gave up 4 bases and J gave up 4 bases, with 11 bases separating them. This CDR3 is built from 13 residues. For the CDR3, the DNA is TGTGCCAGCAGCCGTGCTGAGCCCTATGGCTACACCTTC. This codes for CASSRAEPYGYTF.

The chain links TRBV5-1 to TRBJ2-1; a possible D gene is TRBD2 (5 bases). This CDR3 is built from 14 residues. The V gene lost 1 base and the J gene lost 4 bases, with 9 bases spanning the gap. Germline CDR1 and CDR2: SGHRS and YFSETQ. CDR3: CASSLKLVYNEQFF. For the CDR3, the DNA is TGCGCCAGCAGCTTGAAACTAGTTTACAATGAGCAGTTCTTC.